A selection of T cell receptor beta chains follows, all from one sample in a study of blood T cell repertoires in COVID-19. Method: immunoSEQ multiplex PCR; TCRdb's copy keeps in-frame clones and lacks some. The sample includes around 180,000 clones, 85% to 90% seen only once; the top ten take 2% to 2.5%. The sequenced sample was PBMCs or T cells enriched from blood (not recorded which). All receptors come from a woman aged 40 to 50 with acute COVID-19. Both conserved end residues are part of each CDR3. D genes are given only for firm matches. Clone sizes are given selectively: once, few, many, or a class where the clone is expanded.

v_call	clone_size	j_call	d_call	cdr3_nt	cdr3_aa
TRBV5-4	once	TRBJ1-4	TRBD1	TGTGCCAGCAGCCCTGGACAGGGGGCCACAACTAATGAAAAACTGTTTTTT	CASSPGQGATTNEKLFF
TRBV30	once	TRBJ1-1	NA	TGTGCCTGGATCCGGACAGCGAACACTGAAGCTTTCTTT	CAWIRTANTEAFF
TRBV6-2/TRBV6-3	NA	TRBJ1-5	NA	TGTGCCAGCAGTTGGATTGGGCCCCGCAATCAGCCCCAGCATTTT	CASSWIGPRNQPQHF
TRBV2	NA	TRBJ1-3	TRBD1	TGTGCCAGCAGCGGAATGGGACAGGGGGTTCACACCATATATTTT	CASSGMGQGVHTIYF
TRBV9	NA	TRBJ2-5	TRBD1	TGTGCCAGCAGCGTGGGGACAGGCCCACAAGAGACCCAGTACTTC	CASSVGTGPQETQYF
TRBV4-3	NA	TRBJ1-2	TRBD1	TGCGCCAGCAGCCAAGATAGGACAGGGGGTCTTCTCTATGGCTACACCTTC	CASSQDRTGGLLYGYTF
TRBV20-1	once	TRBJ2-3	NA	TGCAGTGCGGTGACTCATGATACGCAGTATTTT	CSAVTHDTQYF
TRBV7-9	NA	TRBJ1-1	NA	TGTGCCAGCAGCTTAGTGCGGCAGAAGACCCCTGAAGCTTTCTTT	CASSLVRQKTPEAFF
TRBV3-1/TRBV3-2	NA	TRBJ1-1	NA	TGTGCCAGCAGCCAAGATCTTCTGCGGGGGAACACTGAAGCTTTCTTT	CASSQDLLRGNTEAFF
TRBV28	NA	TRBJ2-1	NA	TGTGCCAGCCTCCCGGACAGCTCCTACAATGAGCAGTTCTTC	CASLPDSSYNEQFF
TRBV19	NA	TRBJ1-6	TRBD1	TGTGCCAGTAGTAGACAGGGAGAGTCACCCCTCCACTTT	CASSRQGESPLHF
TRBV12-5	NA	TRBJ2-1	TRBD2	TGTGCTAGTGGTTTGACACTGACCGGGACTAGCGTACTCAATGAGCAGTTCTTC	CASGLTLTGTSVLNEQFF
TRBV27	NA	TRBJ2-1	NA	TGTGCCAGCAGGAGCATGGGGCTAGCGCAGCACAATGAGCAGTTCTTC	CASRSMGLAQHNEQFF
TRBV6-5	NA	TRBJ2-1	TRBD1	TGTGCCAGCAGGGCTCCGGGACAGATCTACAATGAGCAGTTCTTC	CASRAPGQIYNEQFF
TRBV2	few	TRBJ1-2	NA	TGTGCCAGCAGTGAAGCACGGGAACGGGGCTACACCTTC	CASSEARERGYTF
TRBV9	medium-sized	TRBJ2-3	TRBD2	TGTGCCAGCAGCACTCAAGGGGTGAGCGGGGGGCCAGGAGATACGCAGTATTTT	CASSTQGVSGGPGDTQYF
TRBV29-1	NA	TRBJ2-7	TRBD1	TGCAGCGCTGGCCTAGCCGGGACAGGGTCCCACGAGCAGTACTTC	CSAGLAGTGSHEQYF
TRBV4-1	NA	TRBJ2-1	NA	TGCGCCAGCAGCCAAGAACCGCTAAGCGACTCCTACAATGAGCAGTTCTTC	CASSQEPLSDSYNEQFF
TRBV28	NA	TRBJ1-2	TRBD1	TGTGCCAGCAGTTTAGGTCAGCGGGACAGGGTTAGAGGGGGCTATGGCTACACCTTC	CASSLGQRDRVRGGYGYTF
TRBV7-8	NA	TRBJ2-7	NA	TGTGCCAGCAGCTTAGTACAGGGCGCTTCCTACGAGCAGTACTTC	CASSLVQGASYEQYF
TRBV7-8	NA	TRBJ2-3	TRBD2	TGTGCCAGCAGCTTGGGCGGGAGTTCAAGAGATACGCAGTATTTT	CASSLGGSSRDTQYF
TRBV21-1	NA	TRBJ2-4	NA	TGTGCCAGCAGCAAACTTCGAAGGGAGTCCTCGGCCACCCCCTTTCCCCTAGCCAAAAACATTCAGTACTTC	CASSKLRRESSATPFPLAKNIQYF
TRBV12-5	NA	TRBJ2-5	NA	TGTGCTAGTGGTTTGGGGTCCCGGGAGACCCAGTACTTC	CASGLGSRETQYF
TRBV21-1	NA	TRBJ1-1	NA	TGTGCCAGCAGCGAAGGACAGGGGGCTGTCACTGAAGCTTTCTTT	CASSEGQGAVTEAFF
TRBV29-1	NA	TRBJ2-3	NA	TGCAGCGTTTTGGACAGCCCTGGCACAGATACGCAGTATTTT	CSVLDSPGTDTQYF
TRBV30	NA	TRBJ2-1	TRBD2	TGTGCCTGGAGGTCGGGGGGGGCCTCCTACAATGAGCAGTTCTTC	CAWRSGGASYNEQFF
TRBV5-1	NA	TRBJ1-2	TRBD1	TGCGCCAGCAGCTTTAATCCGGGGGGACAGGTGCCCTTCACCTTC	CASSFNPGGQVPFTF
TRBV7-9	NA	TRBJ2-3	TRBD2	TGTGCCAGCAGCTTAGAACGGCTGGGAGGGTTCTCAGATACGCAGTATTTT	CASSLERLGGFSDTQYF
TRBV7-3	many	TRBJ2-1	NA	TGTGCCAGCAGCTTAATGGCGGGACCCTACAATGAGCAGTTCTTC	CASSLMAGPYNEQFF
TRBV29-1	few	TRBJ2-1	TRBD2	TGCAGCGCCAGAGCGGGAGGGCCTCAGAATGAGCAGTTCTTC	CSARAGGPQNEQFF
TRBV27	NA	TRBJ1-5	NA	TGTGCCAGCAGTCTCTTCCAAGAGAATCAGCCCCAGCATTTT	CASSLFQENQPQHF
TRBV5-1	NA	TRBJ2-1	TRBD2	TGCGCCAGCAGTTTGGTGGGAGGGCAGCATGAGCAGTTCTTC	CASSLVGGQHEQFF
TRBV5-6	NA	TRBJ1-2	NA	TGTGCCAGCAGCCGAGACGGGATCTATGGCTACACCTTC	CASSRDGIYGYTF
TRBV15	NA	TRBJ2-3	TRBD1	TGTGCCACCAGCAGAGATAGAGGACAGGGACAGCTCACCACAGATACGCAGTATTTT	CATSRDRGQGQLTTDTQYF
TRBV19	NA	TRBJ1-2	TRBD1	TGTGCCAGTAGTGTCACATGGACAGGGAACCATAACTATGGCTACACCTTC	CASSVTWTGNHNYGYTF
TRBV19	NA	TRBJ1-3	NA	TGTGCCTCCACCCCCGTACACTCTGGAAACACCATATATTTT	CASTPVHSGNTIYF
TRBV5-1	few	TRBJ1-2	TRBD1	TGCGCCAGCAGGGAGGGGACAGGGGATGGCTACACCTTC	CASREGTGDGYTF
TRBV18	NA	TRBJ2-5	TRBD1	TGTGCCAGCTCACCTAGGACAGGGGAGGGCGAGACCCAGTACTTC	CASSPRTGEGETQYF
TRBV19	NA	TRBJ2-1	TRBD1	TGTGCCAGTAGGATTAGGGACAGGGATGTCCATGAGCAGTTCTTC	CASRIRDRDVHEQFF
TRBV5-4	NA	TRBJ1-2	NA	TGTGCCAGCAGCGCGACCCCTTTGTCGGGTAACTTCGGGAATGGCTACACCTTC	CASSATPLSGNFGNGYTF
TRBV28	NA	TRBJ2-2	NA	TGTGCCAGCAGTTTTAGTTCGAACACCGGGGAGCTGTTTTTT	CASSFSSNTGELFF
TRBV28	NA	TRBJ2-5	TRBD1	TGTGCCAGCACGGGACAGGGTCGGCAAGAGACCCAGTACTTC	CASTGQGRQETQYF
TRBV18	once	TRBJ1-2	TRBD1	TGTGCCAGCTCACCACTGGACAGGACTACTAACTATGGCTACACCTTC	CASSPLDRTTNYGYTF
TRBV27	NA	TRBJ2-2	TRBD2	TGTGCCAGCAGTTTTCGACTAGCGGGGGCCGGGGGGGCCGGGGAGCTGTTTTTT	CASSFRLAGAGGAGELFF
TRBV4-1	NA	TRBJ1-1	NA	TGCGCCAGCAGCCAAGAAGACCAAGGCGGTCTGAACACTGAAGCTTTCTTT	CASSQEDQGGLNTEAFF
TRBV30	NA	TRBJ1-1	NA	TGTGCCTGGGCCCGAGTTCGAGGGACAACTGAAGCTTTCTTT	CAWARVRGTTEAFF
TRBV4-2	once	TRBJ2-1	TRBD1	TGTGCCAGCAGCCAAGAAATGCTGGACAGGGGCAATGAGCAGTTCTTC	CASSQEMLDRGNEQFF
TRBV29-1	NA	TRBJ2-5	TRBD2	TGCAGCGTTGAGCCGACTAGCGGGAGTATAAAAGAGACCCAGTACTTC	CSVEPTSGSIKETQYF
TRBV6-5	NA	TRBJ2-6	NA	TGTGCCAGCAGCGGGACAACCTCTGGGGCCAACGTCCTGACTTTC	CASSGTTSGANVLTF
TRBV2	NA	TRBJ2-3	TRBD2	TGTGCCAGCAGTGAAGCGCGAAGCGGGGCGGCAGATACGCAGTATTTT	CASSEARSGAADTQYF
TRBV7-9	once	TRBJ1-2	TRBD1	TGTGCCAGCAGCAAATACAGGGGGCGAACCCCCTATGGCTACACCTTC	CASSKYRGRTPYGYTF
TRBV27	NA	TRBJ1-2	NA	TGTGCCAGCAGTTTATCACCGCTTACAGGGTTGGGCTACACCTTC	CASSLSPLTGLGYTF
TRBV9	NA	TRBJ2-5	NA	TGTGCCAGCAGCCTGCTACAGGGAGTAGAGACCCAGTACTTC	CASSLLQGVETQYF
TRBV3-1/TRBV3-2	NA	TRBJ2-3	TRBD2	TGTGCTTCCGGGACTAGAAGCGCAGATACGCAGTATTTT	CASGTRSADTQYF
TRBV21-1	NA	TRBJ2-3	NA	TGTGCCAGCAGCAAAGCGGGCGCACGCACAGATACGCAGTATTTT	CASSKAGARTDTQYF
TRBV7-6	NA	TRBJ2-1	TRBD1	TGTGCCAGCAGCTCACGACAGGGGTTAACTCTCAATGAGCAGTTCTTC	CASSSRQGLTLNEQFF
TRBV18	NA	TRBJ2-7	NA	TGTGCCAGCTCACCACCGTACTCCTACGAGCAGTACTTC	CASSPPYSYEQYF
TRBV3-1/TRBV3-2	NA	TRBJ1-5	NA	TGTGCCAGCAGCCAATCTATCACACAGGGCTCTCAGCCCCAGCATTTT	CASSQSITQGSQPQHF